This passage covers 25 T cell receptor beta chains from one sample sequenced in a study of T cell repertoires in aging, cancer and after chemotherapy. The template was genomic DNA from peripheral blood, not RNA. TRB rearrangements spanning V, D and J were amplified using mixed TRB-A/B primers. TCRdb processed the multiplex PCR reads anew with MiXCR; each CDR3 protein has one entry. The sample lists about 1,900 distinct CDR3 sequences, about 20% seen once, with around 8.1% in the top ten. Input material: blood. The source is a human donor with a solid tumor.

This clonotype ranks as medium-sized (0.01 to 0.1%). The chain links TRBV18 to TRBJ2-7; TRBD2 might be the D (6 bases). This CDR3 contains 13 residues. With 6 bases removed from V and 2 bases from J, the gap between germline ends came to 11 bases. Germline CDR1 reads KGHSH; CDR2 reads LQKENI. In DNA, the CDR3 is TGTGCCAGCTCGCGGGATTCCACCTACGAGCAGTACTTC. Its translation: CASSRDSTYEQYF.

In the case of this clonotype: One base away lies a much larger clone, so this may be a sequencing read error. The J gene is TRBJ2-4, the V gene TRBV19; 9 bases map to TRBD1. The germline CDR1 and CDR2 sequences are LNHDA and SQIVND (reference sequence). There are 13 residues in the CDR3. J was trimmed by 8 bases and V by 8 bases; bases with no gene match: 7. CDR3 DNA: TGTGCCAGTTGTCTCGGGGACAGGGACATTCAGTACTTC. It yields the protein CASCLGDRDIQYF.

The V gene is TRBV28, the J gene TRBJ1-2; 9 bases match TRBD1. CDR3 length: 18 residues. Germline-derived CDR1 and CDR2 are MDHEN and SYDVKM. V lost 5 bases and J lost 4; bases outside the gene matches: 17. CDR3 residues: CASSPQTGTGPVAYGYTF. CDR3 nucleotides: TGTGCCAGCAGTCCCCAAACCGGGACAGGGCCCGTTGCCTATGGCTACACCTTC.

The chain's CDR3 is CASSPGQDVRNEQFF. The CDR3 DNA reads TGTGCCAGCAGTCCGGGACAGGATGTGCGGAATGAGCAGTTCTTC. The chain has TRBV6-5 and TRBJ2-1; 8 nucleotides agree with TRBD1. The germline V gene encodes CDR1 MNHEY and CDR2 SVGAGI. V was pared by 5 bases and J by 7 bases, with 10 bases of the junction left unmatched. The CDR3 loop spans 15 amino acids.

DNA for the CDR3: TGTGCCAGCAGCGCACCGGGACAGGGGACAGATACGCAGTATTTT. The encoded protein is CASSAPGQGTDTQYF. The gene calls are TRBV5-4 and TRBJ2-3, with 10 positions matching TRBD1. Germline CDR1 is SGHNT and CDR2 is YYREEE (reference sequence). The CDR3 totals 15 residues. With 4 bases clipped from V and 3 bases from J, the junction kept 5 bases outside the gene matches.

This clonotype ranks as medium-sized. This chain uses TRBV24-1 with TRBJ2-3; 13 nucleotides agree with TRBD2. This CDR3 has 16 residues. Germline assignment: CDR1 KGHDR and CDR2 SFDVKD. V lost 2 bases and J lost 4; bases outside the gene matches: 2. This CDR3 reads CATSDSGLAGADTQYF. The CDR3 DNA follows: TGTGCCACCAGTGATTCCGGACTAGCGGGAGCAGATACGCAGTATTTT.

This rearrangement joins TRBV11-2 to TRBJ2-7; no clear D. V lost 0 bases and J 7 bases, leaving 16 bases between the germline ends. The CDR3 covers 15 residues. Germline assignment: CDR1 SGHAT and CDR2 FQNNGV. The CDR3: CASSLEASLPWEQYF. Here the CDR3 DNA reads TGTGCCAGCAGCTTAGAGGCCAGCCTCCCTTGGGAGCAGTACTTC. Full variable domain (missing parts from reference TRBV11-2 and TRBJ2-7): EAGVAQSPRYKIIEKRQSVAFWCNPISGHATLYWYQQILGQGPKLLIQFQNNGVVDDSQLPKDRFSAERLKGVDSTLKIQPAKLEDSAVYLCASSLEASLPWEQYFGPGTRLTVT.

This chain connects TRBV20-1 to TRBJ1-2; perhaps TRBD1 as D (6 bases). In germline, CDR1 is DFQATT, CDR2 SNEGSKA (reference sequence). The V end lost 5 bases, the J end lost 4 bases, and 20 bases lay between the germline ends. The CDR3 is 15 amino acids. In DNA form, the CDR3 reads TGCAGTGCTCCCCCCGGCCTGGGGGCTGGCTATGGCTACACCTTC. It translates to CSAPPGLGAGYGYTF.

This clonotype was observed a few times. V gene TRBV7-9 combines with J gene TRBJ1-2; 9 bases line up with TRBD1. The CDR3 extends over 15 amino acids. V shed 4 bases and J 4 bases; nucleotides not matched to a gene: 7. From germline, CDR1 is SEHNR and CDR2 FQNEAQ (reference sequence). Here the CDR3 reads CASSWPGQGLYGYTF. CDR3 bases: TGTGCCAGCAGCTGGCCGGGACAGGGACTCTATGGCTACACCTTC. The entire variable domain, with the rest obtained from reference TRBV7-9 and TRBJ1-2, is as follows: DTGVSQNPRHKITKRGQNVTFRCDPISEHNRLYWYRQTLGQGPEFLTYFQNEAQLEKSRLLSDRFSAERPKGSFSTLEIQRTEQGDSAMYLCASSWPGQGLYGYTFGSGTRLTVV.

This clonotype was seen more than once but under ten times. The chain carries TRBV20-1 and TRBJ2-5, with 9 bases matching TRBD1. Germline CDR1 and CDR2: DFQATT and SNEGSKA (reference sequence). The CDR3 has 14 residues. J lost 5 bases, V lost 1 base, and 5 bases had no gene match. This CDR3 is CSARGGTGRETQYF. CDR3 coding DNA: TGCAGTGCTAGAGGAGGGACAGGGCGGGAGACCCAGTACTTC.

As regards this clonotype: At one of its ends the junction is not consistent with the germline gene, which may arise from a read error. DNA for the CDR3: TGCGCCAGCAGCGTATACTCGGGCAGCACCTACGAGCAGTACTTC. It translates to CASSVYSGSTYEQYF. The V and J genes are TRBV5-4 and TRBJ2-7; D remains unclear. The CDR3 has 15 amino acids. In germline, CDR1 is SGHNT, CDR2 YYREEE (reference sequence).

This clonotype ranks as medium-sized. This chain joins TRBV18 and TRBJ2-1; TRBD2 matches at 8 bases. V gave up 0 bases and J gave up 5 bases; unmatched junction bases: 21. The CDR3 is 21 amino acids. CDR1 is KGHSH, CDR2 LQKENI, per germline. CDR3 amino acids: CASSPPRGFSPGTRVNNEQFF. DNA for the CDR3: TGTGCCAGCTCACCACCAAGGGGCTTCTCACCCGGGACTAGGGTTAACAATGAGCAGTTCTTC.

Sample share makes this clonotype medium-sized. The rearrangement links TRBV6-5 to TRBJ1-1; D not certain. Germline CDR1 MNHEY, CDR2 SVGAGI. Between the trimmed V and J ends, which lost 6 bases and 3 bases, there was a span of 20 bases. This CDR3 spans 16 amino acids. The CDR3 is CASRTSRRGSDTEAFF. The CDR3 DNA is TGTGCCAGCAGAACTTCGAGAAGAGGGTCGGACACTGAAGCTTTCTTT.

This clonotype rates as medium-sized (0.01 to 0.1%). This sequence joins TRBV19 and TRBJ1-1; the match to TRBD1 covers 7 bases. CDR1 is LNHDA and CDR2 is SQIVND in the germline V gene (reference sequence). Germline trimming cut 7 bases from V and 2 bases from J; bases unmatched to any gene: 7. CDR3 length: 14 residues. Here the CDR3 reads CASNEGAVNTEAFF. CDR3 sequence (DNA): TGTGCCAGTAATGAGGGGGCCGTAAACACTGAAGCTTTCTTT.

This clonotype is medium-sized within its sample. This chain links TRBV6-4 with TRBJ2-1; the match to TRBD2 covers 13 bases. V shed 9 bases and J 7 bases; nucleotides not matched to a gene: 9. CDR3 size: 15 residues. CDR1 and CDR2 from the germline V gene are MRHNA and SNTAGT. DNA of the CDR3: TGTGCCAGTTCATCCGGGACTAGCGGGATTAATGAGCAGTTCTTC. As protein: CASSSGTSGINEQFF.

This clonotype is classed as medium-sized (0.01 to 0.1%). This sequence joins TRBV18 and TRBJ1-2, with 10 bases aligning to TRBD1. The germline V gene encodes CDR1 KGHSH and CDR2 LQKENI. J lost 6 bases, V lost 5 bases, and 12 bases had no gene match. The CDR3 loop spans 16 amino acids. The CDR3 region is CASSVGTIGTGDGYTF. The DNA for the CDR3 is TGTGCCAGCTCAGTCGGTACGATCGGGACAGGGGATGGCTACACCTTC.

This clonotype is classed as medium-sized. The rearrangement joins TRBV19 to TRBJ2-5; D might be TRBD1 or TRBD2, each matching 6 bases. Trimming stripped 6 bases from V and 2 bases from J, with 19 bases between. Per germline, CDR1 LNHDA and CDR2 SQIVND (reference sequence). CDR3 length: 16 residues. The CDR3 loop is CASSFPGALPQETQYF. Here the CDR3 DNA reads TGTGCCAGTAGCTTCCCGGGGGCGCTACCTCAAGAGACCCAGTACTTC.

On this clonotype itself: This may be a read error, as it is one base from a much larger clone. The rearrangement uses TRBV4-2 and TRBJ1-4; D may be TRBD1 (5 bases). Germline-derived CDR1 and CDR2 are LGHNA and YNFKEQ. The CDR3 consists of 15 residues. Between the trimmed V and J ends, which lost 1 base and 9 bases, there was a span of 15 bases. The CDR3, as DNA: TGTGCCAGCAGCCAAGGGCGTCAGGGTTATAAAAAACTGTTTTTT. It is translated as CASSQGRQGYKKLFF.

This clonotype is labeled large. The V call is TRBV6-5, the J call TRBJ1-6, with D possibly matching TRBD1 (5 bases). CDR1 and CDR2 from the germline V gene are MNHEY and SVGAGI. This CDR3 region has 15 residues. Trimming removed 4 bases at V and 3 bases at J, with 10 bases between. This CDR3 reads CASSFRQSYNSPLHF. CDR3 in DNA: TGTGCCAGCAGTTTCCGACAGAGCTATAATTCACCCCTCCACTTT.

Here the CDR3 DNA reads TGCAGTGCTCCCGGGACTAGCGGGAGGAACACAGATACGCAGTATTTT. Protein sequence: CSAPGTSGRNTDTQYF. The J gene is TRBJ2-3, the V gene TRBV20-1; TRBD2 agrees at 15 bases. The CDR3 covers 16 residues. Germline lookup yields CDR1 DFQATT and CDR2 SNEGSKA (reference sequence). Losses at the gene ends were 5 bases for V and 2 bases for J; bases not matched to a gene: 5.

A few counts support this clonotype. This chain connects TRBV25-1 to TRBJ2-3; D ambiguous. CDR3 length equals 14 residues. The V end was cut by 7 bases, the J end by 1 base, with 12 bases between. Germline V gives CDR1 MGHDK, CDR2 SYGVNS. This CDR3 is CASKGNQGTDTQYF. The CDR3, as DNA: TGTGCCAGCAAAGGCAATCAGGGCACAGATACGCAGTATTTT.

By share, this clonotype counts as medium-sized. V gene TRBV6-5 combines with J gene TRBJ2-3; D uncertain. Germline values: CDR1 MNHEY, CDR2 SVGAGI. Trimming removed 0 bases from V and 4 bases from J, with 14 bases in between. CDR3 length: 16 residues. CDR3 bases: TGTGCCAGCAGTTACTCGAGAACTACAGCGTCAGATACGCAGTATTTT. Translation gives CASSYSRTTASDTQYF.

This clonotype has more than one count but fewer than ten. This chain connects TRBV11-2 to TRBJ1-1; D perhaps matches TRBD1 (6 bases). The CDR3 contains 15 residues. Per the germline V gene, CDR1 is SGHAT and CDR2 is FQNNGV. Trimming removed 4 bases from V and 1 base from J, with 13 bases in between. The CDR3 DNA is TGTGCCAGCAGCTCAAGCGGGGGCAGGAACACTGAAGCTTTCTTT. Amino acid sequence: CASSSSGGRNTEAFF.

This clonotype was found a few times. The chain carries TRBV20-1 and TRBJ1-4; tentatively, D is TRBD1 (5 bases). The V and J ends lost 5 bases and 8 bases respectively, with 18 bases between them. Germline V lookup: CDR1 DFQATT, CDR2 SNEGSKA (reference sequence). This CDR3 has 14 amino acids. The CDR3 loop is CSARDDDRREKLFF. The CDR3 coding sequence is TGCAGTGCTCGGGACGACGATCGAAGGGAAAAACTGTTTTTT.

This clonotype was picked up a small number of times. The chain combines TRBV21-1 with TRBJ2-7; TRBD1, the table's D call, lacks a check against the DNA. TRBV21-1 is a pseudogene. This CDR3 contains 19 residues. The DNA of the CDR3 is TGTGCCAGCAGCACCCATGCCAGGACAGGTCAAACCGTCTCCTACGAGCAGTACGTC. Its protein is CASSTHARTGQTVSYEQYV.